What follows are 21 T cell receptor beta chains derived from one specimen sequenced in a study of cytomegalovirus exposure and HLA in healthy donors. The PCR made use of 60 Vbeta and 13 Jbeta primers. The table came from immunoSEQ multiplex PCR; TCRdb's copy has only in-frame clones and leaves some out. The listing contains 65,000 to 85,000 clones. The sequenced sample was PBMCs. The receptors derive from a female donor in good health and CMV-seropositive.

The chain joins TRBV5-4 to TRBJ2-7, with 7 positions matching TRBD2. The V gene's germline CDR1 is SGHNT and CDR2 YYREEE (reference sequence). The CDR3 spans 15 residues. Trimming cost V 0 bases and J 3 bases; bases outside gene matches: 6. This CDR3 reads CASSLVASGIYEQYF. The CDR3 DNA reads TGTGCCAGCAGCTTGGTCGCTAGCGGCATCTACGAGCAGTACTTC. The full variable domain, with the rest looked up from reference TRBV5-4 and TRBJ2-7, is ETGVTQSPTHLIKTRGQQVTLRCSSQSGHNTVSWYQQALGQGPQFIFQYYREEENGRGNFPPRFSGLQFPNYSSELNVNALELDDSALYLCASSLVASGIYEQYFGPGTRLTVT.

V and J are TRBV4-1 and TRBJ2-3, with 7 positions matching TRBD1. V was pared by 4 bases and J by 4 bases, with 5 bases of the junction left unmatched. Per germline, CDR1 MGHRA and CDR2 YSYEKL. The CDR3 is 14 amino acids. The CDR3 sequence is CASSRQGGADTQYF. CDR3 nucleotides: TGCGCCAGCAGCCGACAGGGTGGGGCAGATACGCAGTATTTT.

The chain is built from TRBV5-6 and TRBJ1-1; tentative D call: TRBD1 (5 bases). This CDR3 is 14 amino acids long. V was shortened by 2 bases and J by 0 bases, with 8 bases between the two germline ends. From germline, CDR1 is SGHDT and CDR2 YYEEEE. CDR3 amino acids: CASSFGHLNTEAFF. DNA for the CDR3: TGTGCCAGCAGCTTCGGACATCTGAACACTGAAGCTTTCTTT.

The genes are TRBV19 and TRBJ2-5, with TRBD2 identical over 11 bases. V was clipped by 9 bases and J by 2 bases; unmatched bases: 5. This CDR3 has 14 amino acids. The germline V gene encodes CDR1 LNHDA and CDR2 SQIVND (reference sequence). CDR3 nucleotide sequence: TGTGCCAGCGCGACTAGCGGGGCGCAAGAGACCCAGTACTTC. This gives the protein CASATSGAQETQYF.

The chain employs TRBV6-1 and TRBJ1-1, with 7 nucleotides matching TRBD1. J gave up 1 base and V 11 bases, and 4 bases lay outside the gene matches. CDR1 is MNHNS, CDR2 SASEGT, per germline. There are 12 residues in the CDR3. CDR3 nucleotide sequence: TGTGCCGGACGACAGGGGAACACTGAAGCTTTCTTT. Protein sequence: CAGRQGNTEAFF.

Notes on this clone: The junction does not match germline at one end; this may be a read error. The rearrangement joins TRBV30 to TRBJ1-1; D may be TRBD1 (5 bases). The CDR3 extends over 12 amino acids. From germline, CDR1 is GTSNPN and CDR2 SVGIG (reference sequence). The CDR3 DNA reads TGTGCCTCCTCGGGGGGATTCACTGAAGATTTCTTT. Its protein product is CASSGGFTEDFF.

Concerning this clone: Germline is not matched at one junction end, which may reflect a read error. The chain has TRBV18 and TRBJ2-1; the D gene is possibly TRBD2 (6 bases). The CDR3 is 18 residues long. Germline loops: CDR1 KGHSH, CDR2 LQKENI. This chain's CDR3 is CASSPPRLADSSDNEQFF. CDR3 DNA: TGTGCCAGCTCACCACCGAGGTTAGCGGATAGCTCCGACAATGAGCAGTTCTTC.

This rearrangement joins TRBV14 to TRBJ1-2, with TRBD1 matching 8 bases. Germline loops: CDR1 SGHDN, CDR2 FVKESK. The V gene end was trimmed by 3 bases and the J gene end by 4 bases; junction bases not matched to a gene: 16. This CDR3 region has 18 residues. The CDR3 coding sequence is TGTGCCAGCAGCCAGCCCGGACAGGGAGCCCTCATGGGCTATGGCTACACCTTC. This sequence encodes CASSQPGQGALMGYGYTF.

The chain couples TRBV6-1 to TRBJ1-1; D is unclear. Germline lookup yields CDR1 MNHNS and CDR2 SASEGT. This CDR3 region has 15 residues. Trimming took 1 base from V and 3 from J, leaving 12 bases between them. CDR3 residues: CASSEGSGEYTEAFF. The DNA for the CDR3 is TGTGCCAGCAGTGAAGGGAGCGGCGAGTACACTGAAGCTTTCTTT.

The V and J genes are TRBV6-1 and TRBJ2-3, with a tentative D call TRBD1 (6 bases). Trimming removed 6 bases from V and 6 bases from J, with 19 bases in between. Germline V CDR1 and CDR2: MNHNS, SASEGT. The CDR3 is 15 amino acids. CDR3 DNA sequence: TGTGCCAGCAGCGAACTGGGGGCACACAGGGATACGCAGTATTTT. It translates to CASSELGAHRDTQYF.

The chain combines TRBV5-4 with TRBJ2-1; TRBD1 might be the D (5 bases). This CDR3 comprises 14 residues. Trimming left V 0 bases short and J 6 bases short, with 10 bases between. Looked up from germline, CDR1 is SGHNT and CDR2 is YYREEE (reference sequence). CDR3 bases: TGTGCCAGCAGCTTGGAAGCAGGGCCCAATGAGCAGTTCTTC. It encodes CASSLEAGPNEQFF.

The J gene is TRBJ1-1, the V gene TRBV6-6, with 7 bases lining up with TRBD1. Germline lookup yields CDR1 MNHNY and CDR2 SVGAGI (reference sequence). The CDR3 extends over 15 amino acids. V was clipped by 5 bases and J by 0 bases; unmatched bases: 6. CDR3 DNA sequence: TGTGCCAGCAGTCGCGACAGGGATATGAACACTGAAGCTTTCTTT. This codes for CASSRDRDMNTEAFF.

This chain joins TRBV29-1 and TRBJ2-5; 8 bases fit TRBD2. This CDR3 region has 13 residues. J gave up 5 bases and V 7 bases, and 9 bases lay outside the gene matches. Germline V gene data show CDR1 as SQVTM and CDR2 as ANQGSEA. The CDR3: CSATGGADETQYF. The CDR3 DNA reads TGCAGCGCCACCGGGGGGGCTGATGAGACCCAGTACTTC.

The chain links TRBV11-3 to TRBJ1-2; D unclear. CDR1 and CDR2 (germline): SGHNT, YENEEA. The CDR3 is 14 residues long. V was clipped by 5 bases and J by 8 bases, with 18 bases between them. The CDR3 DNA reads TGTGCCAGCAGCCCCCGCGGTTTTTATGGGGGCTACACCTTC. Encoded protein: CASSPRGFYGGYTF.

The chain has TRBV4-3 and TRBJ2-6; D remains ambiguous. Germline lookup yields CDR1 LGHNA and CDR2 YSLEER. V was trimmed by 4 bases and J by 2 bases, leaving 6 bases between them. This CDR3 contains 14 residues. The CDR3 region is CASSLSPGANVLTF. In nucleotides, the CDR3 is TGCGCCAGCAGCCTATCTCCTGGGGCCAACGTCCTGACTTTC.

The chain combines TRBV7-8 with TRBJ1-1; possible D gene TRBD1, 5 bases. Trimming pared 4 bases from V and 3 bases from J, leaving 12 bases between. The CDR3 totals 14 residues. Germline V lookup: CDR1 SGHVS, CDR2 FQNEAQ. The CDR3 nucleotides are TGTGCCAGCAGCTCGCGGGGGTCGGACACTGAAGCTTTCTTT. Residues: CASSSRGSDTEAFF. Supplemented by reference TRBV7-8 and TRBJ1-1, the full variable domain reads GAGVSQSPRYKVAKRGQDVALRCDPISGHVSLFWYQQALGQGPEFLTYFQNEAQLDKSGLPSDRFFAERPEGSVSTLKIQRTQQEDSAVYLCASSSRGSDTEAFFGQGTRLTVV.

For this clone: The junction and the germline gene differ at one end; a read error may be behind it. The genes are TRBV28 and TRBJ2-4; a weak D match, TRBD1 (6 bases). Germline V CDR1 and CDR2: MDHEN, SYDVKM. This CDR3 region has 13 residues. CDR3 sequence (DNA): TGTGCCAGCAGTTTACTCAAGGGAAGAGAGGGGGACTTC. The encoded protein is CASSLLKGREGDF.

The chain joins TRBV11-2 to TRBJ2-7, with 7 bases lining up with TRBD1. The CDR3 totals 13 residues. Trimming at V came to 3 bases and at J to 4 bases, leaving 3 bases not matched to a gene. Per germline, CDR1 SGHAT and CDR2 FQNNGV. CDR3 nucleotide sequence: TGTGCCAGCAGCTTTACAGGGGTTTACGAGCAGTACTTC. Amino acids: CASSFTGVYEQYF.

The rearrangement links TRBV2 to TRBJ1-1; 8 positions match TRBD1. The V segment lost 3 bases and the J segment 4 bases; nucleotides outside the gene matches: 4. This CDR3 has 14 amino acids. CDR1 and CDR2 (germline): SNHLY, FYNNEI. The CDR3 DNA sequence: TGTGCCAGCAGTGATGTGACAGGGGTCACTGAAGCTTTCTTT. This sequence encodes CASSDVTGVTEAFF. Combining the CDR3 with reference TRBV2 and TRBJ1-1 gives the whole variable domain EPEVTQTPSHQVTQMGQEVILRCVPISNHLYFYWYRQILGQKVEFLVSFYNNEISEKSEIFDDQFSVERPDGSNFTLKIRSTKLEDSAMYFCASSDVTGVTEAFFGQGTRLTVV.

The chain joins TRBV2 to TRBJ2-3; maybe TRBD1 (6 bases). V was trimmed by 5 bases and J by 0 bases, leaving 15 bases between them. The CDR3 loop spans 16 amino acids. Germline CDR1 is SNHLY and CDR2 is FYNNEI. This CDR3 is CASSIRQETSTDTQYF. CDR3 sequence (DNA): TGTGCCAGCAGTATAAGACAGGAAACTAGCACAGATACGCAGTATTTT.

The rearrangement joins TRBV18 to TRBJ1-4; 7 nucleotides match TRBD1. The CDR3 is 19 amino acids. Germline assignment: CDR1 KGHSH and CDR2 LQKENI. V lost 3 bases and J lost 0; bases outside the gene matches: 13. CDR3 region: CASSPGQLIHDATNEKLFF. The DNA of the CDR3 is TGTGCCAGCTCACCGGGACAGTTAATACACGATGCAACTAATGAAAAACTGTTTTTT.